These 30 T cell receptor beta chains were sequenced from one sample in a study of T cell responses to AZD1222 COVID-19 vaccine. The assay was immunoSEQ multiplex PCR, and TCRdb's table has in-frame clones only and misses some. The sample yields tens of thousands of clones, 89% seen once. The material was peripheral blood, obtained 28 days after the second AZD1222 dose. These receptor sequences come from an adult who received the AZD1222 COVID-19 vaccine.

The rearrangement uses TRBV10-3 and TRBJ2-1; 7 positions match TRBD1. J lost 3 bases, V lost 6 bases, and 2 bases had no gene match. CDR3 length: 13 amino acids. Looked up from germline, CDR1 is ENHRY and CDR2 is SYGVKD. CDR3 coding DNA: TGTGCCATCAGCCGGGACAGCTACAATGAGCAGTTCTTC. This sequence encodes CAISRDSYNEQFF.

The rearrangement links TRBV2 to TRBJ1-2; TRBD1 might be the D (5 bases). The germline CDR1 and CDR2 sequences are SNHLY and FYNNEI. This CDR3 has 17 amino acids. Trimming shortened V by 4 bases and J by 1 base, and 19 bases separated the two germline ends. The chain's CDR3 is CASSGVDSDGFNYGYTF. The CDR3 coding sequence is TGTGCCAGCAGTGGGGTTGACAGCGACGGATTTAACTATGGCTACACCTTC.

The V and J genes are TRBV6-5 and TRBJ1-1; no clear D. Germline V gene sequence: CDR1 MNHEY, CDR2 SVGAGI. The germline V and J ends were trimmed by 7 bases and 6 bases, with 12 bases remaining between them. There are 12 residues in the CDR3. Here the CDR3 reads CASNRGIPEAFF. The CDR3 coding sequence is TGTGCCAGCAACCGGGGAATACCTGAAGCTTTCTTT.

The table lists this clone with a few counts. The chain links TRBV11-1 to TRBJ2-1, with TRBD1 identical over 7 bases. The CDR3 is 13 residues long. Germline-derived CDR1 and CDR2 are SGHAT and FQDESV (reference sequence). Trimming took 3 bases from V and 8 from J; bases not matched to a gene: 4. For the CDR3, the DNA is TGTGCCAGCAGCTTGGGAGACAGGGATGAGCAGTTCTTC. It is translated as CASSLGDRDEQFF.

V and J are TRBV20-1 and TRBJ2-7; TRBD2 matches at 11 bases. The trim removed 3 bases at V and 4 bases at J, leaving 5 bases unmatched. CDR3 size: 14 residues. The V gene's germline CDR1 is DFQATT and CDR2 SNEGSKA (reference sequence). The CDR3 reads CSASAGLAAYEQYF. In DNA form, the CDR3 reads TGCAGTGCTAGTGCGGGACTAGCGGCATACGAGCAGTACTTC.

This sequence joins TRBV7-9 and TRBJ1-2, with D perhaps TRBD1 (6 bases). Trimming stripped 5 bases from V and 2 bases from J, with 18 bases between. The germline gives CDR1 SEHNR, CDR2 FQNEAQ (reference sequence). The CDR3 extends over 16 amino acids. The CDR3: CASSGGILTGNYGYTF. The CDR3 bases are TGTGCCAGCAGCGGGGGGATCTTGACAGGCAACTATGGCTACACCTTC.

The chain has TRBV6-5 and TRBJ1-2; 10 nucleotides match TRBD1. Losses at the gene ends were 4 bases for V and 2 bases for J; bases not matched to a gene: 1. The V gene's germline CDR1 is MNHEY and CDR2 SVGAGI. The CDR3 is 14 amino acids. The CDR3 sequence is CASSSDRGNYGYTF. The CDR3 region has the DNA TGTGCCAGCAGTTCGGACAGGGGGAACTATGGCTACACCTTC.

This rearrangement joins TRBV5-1 to TRBJ2-2; TRBD2 might be the D (6 bases). The length of the CDR3 is 16 residues. Germline CDR1 and CDR2: SGHRS and YFSETQ. V was pared by 0 bases and J by 4 bases, with 13 bases between. CDR3 in amino acids: CASSLDGSGLTGELFF. The CDR3 coding sequence is TGCGCCAGCAGCTTGGATGGTAGCGGCCTCACCGGGGAGCTGTTTTTT.

This chain joins TRBV6-5 and TRBJ1-4; D ambiguous. The CDR3 loop spans 13 amino acids. The germline V gene encodes CDR1 MNHEY and CDR2 SVGAGI. Trimming shortened V by 6 bases and J by 0 bases, and 5 bases separated the two germline ends. The CDR3 here is CASRISTNEKLFF. Here the CDR3 DNA reads TGTGCCAGCAGGATTTCAACTAATGAAAAACTGTTTTTT.

J is TRBJ2-2 and V is TRBV7-2; no firm D call. Trimming stripped 1 base from V and 9 bases from J, with 9 bases between. This CDR3 contains 13 residues. Germline CDR1 and CDR2: SGHTA and FQGNSA. The CDR3 nucleotides are TGTGCCAGCAGCTTAGGAGTTGGCCGGGAGCTGTTTTTT. Its translation is CASSLGVGRELFF.

This clone has a single count. The CDR3 bases are TGTGCCAGCAGCTTAGCCCTAGGGGGGGCGACCAACTATGGCTACACCTTC. Its protein product is CASSLALGGATNYGYTF. J is TRBJ1-2 and V is TRBV7-8, with TRBD1 as a possible D gene (6 bases). This CDR3 has 17 amino acids. V dropped 0 bases and J dropped 2 bases, with 16 bases sitting between them. Germline V CDR1 and CDR2: SGHVS, FQNEAQ.

The rearrangement links TRBV19 to TRBJ2-2; 9 bases map to TRBD2. Germline values: CDR1 LNHDA, CDR2 SQIVND (reference sequence). V was clipped by 6 bases and J by 5 bases; unmatched bases: 10. CDR3 length: 16 residues. DNA of the CDR3: TGTGCCAGTAGCGTTAGCGGGAGAGTTTTAACCGGGGAGCTGTTTTTT. It codes for CASSVSGRVLTGELFF.

This clone was counted once. The rearrangement joins TRBV6-5 to TRBJ2-1; D not certain. Between the trimmed V and J ends, which lost 2 bases and 9 bases, there was a span of 8 bases. The germline gives CDR1 MNHEY, CDR2 SVGAGI. This CDR3 region has 12 residues. DNA of the CDR3: TGTGCCAGCAGTTACCCGGTCGGTGAGCAGTTCTTC. Translated: CASSYPVGEQFF.

V and J are TRBV5-1 and TRBJ2-1; unclear D gene. In germline, CDR1 is SGHRS, CDR2 YFSETQ. The CDR3 length is 15 residues. Trimming stripped 0 bases from V and 1 base from J, with 8 bases between. The CDR3 DNA sequence: TGCGCCAGCAGCTTGGGCCAGGCTTCCTACAATGAGCAGTTCTTC. This encodes CASSLGQASYNEQFF.

The chain joins TRBV9 to TRBJ1-2; a possible D gene is TRBD1 (6 bases). The CDR3 is made up of 15 amino acids. Germline CDR1 is SGDLS and CDR2 is YYNGEE. The V end was cut by 5 bases, the J end by 5 bases, with 19 bases between. The chain's CDR3 is CASSEDSPASYGYTF. The CDR3, as DNA: TGTGCCAGCAGTGAGGACAGCCCGGCTAGTTATGGCTACACCTTC. Full variable domain (rest looked up from reference TRBV9 and TRBJ1-2): DSGVTQTPKHLITATGQRVTLRCSPRSGDLSVYWYQQSLDQGLQFLIQYYNGEERAKGNILERFSAQQFPDLHSELNLSSLELGDSALYFCASSEDSPASYGYTFGSGTRLTVV.

This clone has only a few counts. The chain recombines TRBV3-1 (or the pseudogene TRBV3-2) with TRBJ1-6; 10 nucleotides agree with TRBD1. CDR3 length equals 15 residues. The J segment lost 6 bases and the V segment lost 3 bases, leaving 2 bases of the junction unmatched. The germline CDR1 and CDR2 sequences are LGHDT and YNNKEL (reference sequence). Here the CDR3 DNA reads TGTGCCAGCAGCCAGGGGACAGGGGCTAATTCACCCCTCCACTTT. The encoded protein is CASSQGTGANSPLHF.

The J gene is TRBJ2-5, the V gene TRBV11-3; the D gene is possibly TRBD1 (6 bases). V lost 5 bases, J lost 4 bases, and 11 bases lay in between. CDR3 size: 13 residues. Germline V CDR1 and CDR2: SGHNT, YENEEA. The CDR3 here is CASSPGAAETQYF. The DNA of the CDR3 is TGTGCCAGCAGCCCAGGGGCGGCAGAGACCCAGTACTTC.

The rearrangement joins TRBV30 to TRBJ2-7; 7 bases agree with TRBD1. J lost 2 bases, V lost 2 bases, and 9 bases had no gene match. Germline lookup yields CDR1 GTSNPN and CDR2 SVGIG (reference sequence). This CDR3 has 15 residues. CDR3 region: CAWSMGIGGPYEQYF. The CDR3, as DNA: TGTGCCTGGAGTATGGGAATAGGGGGCCCCTACGAGCAGTACTTC.

V gene TRBV9 combines with J gene TRBJ1-6, with D possibly TRBD1 on 6 matching bases. The CDR3 is 15 amino acids. Per the germline V gene, CDR1 is SGDLS and CDR2 is YYNGEE. V was clipped by 4 bases and J by 8 bases, with 16 bases between them. The CDR3 sequence is CASSLRGAGHSPLHF. In DNA form, the CDR3 reads TGTGCCAGCAGCCTGCGGGGGGCGGGCCATTCACCCCTCCACTTT.

The rearrangement uses TRBV5-1 and TRBJ1-3; no clear D. CDR1 and CDR2 from the germline V gene are SGHRS and YFSETQ. V lost 0 bases and J 0 bases, leaving 13 bases between the germline ends. The CDR3 runs 17 residues. The CDR3 spells CASSLVGSGNSGNTIYF. The DNA of the CDR3 is TGCGCCAGCAGCTTGGTTGGCAGTGGGAACTCTGGAAACACCATATATTTT.

In DNA, the CDR3 is TGTGCCTGGAGTGGGTTCTCTGGAAACACCATATATTTT. Translation gives CAWSGFSGNTIYF. This chain connects TRBV30 to TRBJ1-3; D gene ambiguous. The CDR3 runs 13 residues. Looked up from germline, CDR1 is GTSNPN and CDR2 is SVGIG (reference sequence). Trimming left V 1 base short and J 0 bases short, with 4 bases between.

This chain links TRBV28 with TRBJ1-5; weak D call: TRBD1 (5 bases). Trimming removed 7 bases at V and 6 bases at J, with 10 bases between. In germline, CDR1 is MDHEN, CDR2 SYDVKM. CDR3 size: 12 residues. For the CDR3, the DNA is TGTGCCAGCACGGGGGGAGCTCAGCCCCAGCATTTT. This sequence encodes CASTGGAQPQHF.

The chain links TRBV30 to TRBJ1-3; 12 nucleotides match TRBD1. The CDR3 spans 14 residues. Germline loops: CDR1 GTSNPN, CDR2 SVGIG (reference sequence). The junction had 2 bases not matched to a gene; V was cut back by 2 bases and J by 6 bases. For the CDR3, the DNA is TGTGCCTGGAGTCGGGACAGGGGGCCAAACACCATATATTTT. This translates into CAWSRDRGPNTIYF.

The chain links TRBV28 to TRBJ1-6; tentative D call: TRBD1 (5 bases). CDR1 is MDHEN and CDR2 is SYDVKM in the germline V gene. V gave up 3 bases and J gave up 6 bases, with 12 bases separating them. The CDR3 has 15 residues. Written as DNA, the CDR3 is TGTGCCAGCAGTTTCGGGGCAGGTTCTAATTCACCCCTCCACTTT. Its protein product is CASSFGAGSNSPLHF.

This chain uses TRBV7-2 with TRBJ1-3; possible D gene TRBD1, 6 bases. This CDR3 spans 14 amino acids. Between the trimmed V and J ends, which lost 1 base and 3 bases, there was a span of 7 bases. The V gene's germline CDR1 is SGHTA and CDR2 FQGNSA. In DNA form, the CDR3 reads TGTGCCAGCAGCTTAGGAGGGGGTGGAAACACCATATATTTT. Its protein product is CASSLGGGGNTIYF.

The J gene is TRBJ1-3, the V gene TRBV7-2; D might be TRBD1 (5 bases). The germline V and J ends were trimmed by 1 base and 2 bases, with 12 bases remaining between them. Germline V lookup: CDR1 SGHTA, CDR2 FQGNSA. CDR3 length: 16 amino acids. The CDR3 nucleotides are TGTGCCAGCAGCTTAGTTTTACAGGTCCCTGGAAACACCATATATTTT. Amino acids: CASSLVLQVPGNTIYF.

The V and J genes are TRBV19 and TRBJ1-2; 7 bases map to TRBD1. The CDR3 totals 13 residues. CDR1 and CDR2 (germline): LNHDA, SQIVND (reference sequence). J was trimmed by 5 bases and V by 4 bases; bases with no gene match: 4. The DNA of the CDR3 is TGTGCCAGTAGTACCCCAGGGGGGTATGGCTACACCTTC. The encoded protein is CASSTPGGYGYTF. Combining the CDR3 with reference TRBV19 and TRBJ1-2 gives the whole variable domain DGGITQSPKYLFRKEGQNVTLSCEQNLNHDAMYWYRQDPGQGLRLIYYSQIVNDFQKGDIAEGYSVSREKKESFPLTVTSAQKNPTAFYLCASSTPGGYGYTFGSGTRLTVV.

The chain employs TRBV7-8 and TRBJ2-7; TRBD1 might be the D (6 bases). CDR1 is SGHVS, CDR2 FQNEAQ, per germline. CDR3 length: 12 residues. V was shortened by 8 bases and J by 0 bases, with 8 bases between the two germline ends. The CDR3 DNA is TGTGCCAGCCGGGACAACTCCTACGAGCAGTACTTC. Its translation is CASRDNSYEQYF.

The V and J genes are TRBV19 and TRBJ1-4; D might be TRBD1 (6 bases). This CDR3 has 15 amino acids. The germline CDR1 and CDR2 sequences are LNHDA and SQIVND (reference sequence). With 3 bases removed from V and 3 bases from J, the gap between germline ends came to 11 bases. The chain's CDR3 is CASSISGGSNEKLFF. In nucleotides, the CDR3 is TGTGCCAGTAGTATCAGTGGGGGCTCTAATGAAAAACTGTTTTTT.

J is TRBJ1-1 and V is TRBV5-8; the D gene is possibly TRBD1 (6 bases). This CDR3 spans 13 amino acids. The V and J ends lost 3 bases and 5 bases respectively, with 11 bases between them. Looked up from germline, CDR1 is SGHTS and CDR2 is YDEGEE. The CDR3 coding sequence is TGTGCCAGCAGCTATTACAGGGTTACTGAAGCTTTCTTT. This translates into CASSYYRVTEAFF.